This T cell receptor (beta chain) comes out of a study of cytomegalovirus exposure and HLA in healthy donors. Overall study results and limits: Diagnosis of cytomegalovirus status made by the classifier reportedly showed high specificity and sensitivity. Researchers catalogued approximately 160 TCR beta chains as cytomegalovirus-associated. The TCR clusters that emerged in the first cohort tended, a later analysis found, to co-occur in the approximately 130 validation repertoires. The authors confirmed in vitro that three CMV-associated chains were specific for CMV antigens.

The method was immunoSEQ multiplex PCR; TCRdb's version includes in-frame clones alone and lacks a portion of them. In the table there are 150,000 to 200,000 clones, about four fifths of which are singletons. Note on this clone: As yet, its antigen is unknown.

CDR1 and CDR2 from the germline V gene are SNHLY and FYNNEI. The CDR3 is 14 residues long. V was cut by 6 bases and J by 1 base, with 10 bases left in between. This rearrangement joins TRBV2 to TRBJ1-5; D not certain. This clonotype originated in a man aged 30 to 45 in good health and CMV-seropositive. Specimen: PBMCs. CDR3 DNA sequence: TGTGCCAGCAGGATTAGTGTAAGCAATCAGCCCCAGCATTTT. Protein: CASRISVSNQPQHF.